The present TCR beta chain was sequenced within a study of blood T cell repertoires in COVID-19. In the study overall: Samples taken during acute and convalescent COVID-19 were collected in the United States, Italy and Spain. Sample material is recorded as cDNA or gDNA derived from T cells, B-cell-depleted T cells, or PBMCs.

Source study methods: Reference gene primer amplification gave estimated nucleated cell counts. TCRdb keeps only in-frame clones here, not all; method: immunoSEQ multiplex PCR. That table gives V, J and clone size, and the DNA gave D and trimming. The table has approximately 210,000 clones, approximately 81% seen once. V lost 6 bases and J lost 7, with 4 bases in between. Germline values: CDR1 SGHRS, CDR2 YFSETQ. CDR3 length: 10 residues. This sequence was found in a human donor in a cohort sampled during active COVID-19. This chain uses TRBV5-1 with TRBJ2-2, with D uncertain. Sequencing was performed on peripheral blood. As DNA, the CDR3 is TGCGCCAGCACGTTCGGGGAGCTGTTTTTT. This codes for CASTFGELFF.